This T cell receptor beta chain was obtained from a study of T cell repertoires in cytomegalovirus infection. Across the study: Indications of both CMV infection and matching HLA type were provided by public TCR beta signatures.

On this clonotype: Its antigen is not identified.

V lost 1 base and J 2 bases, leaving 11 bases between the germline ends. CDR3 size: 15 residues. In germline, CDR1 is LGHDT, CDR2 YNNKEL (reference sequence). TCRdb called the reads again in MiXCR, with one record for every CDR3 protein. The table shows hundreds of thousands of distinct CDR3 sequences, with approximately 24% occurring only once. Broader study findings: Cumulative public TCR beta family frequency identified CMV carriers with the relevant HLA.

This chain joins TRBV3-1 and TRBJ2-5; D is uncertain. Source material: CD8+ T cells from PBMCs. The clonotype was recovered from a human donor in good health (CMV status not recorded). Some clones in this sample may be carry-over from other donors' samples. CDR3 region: CASSQVWAQQETQYF. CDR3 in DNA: TGTGCCAGCAGCCAAGTATGGGCACAACAAGAGACCCAGTACTTC.